These 19 T cell receptor beta chains were sequenced from one sample in a study of stem cell transplantation in POMP-related autoinflammatory disease. Here immunoSEQ multiplex PCR was the method, and the copy in TCRdb shows in-frame clones only, minus some. This table holds 30,000 or so clones, about 90% found once. The specimen was CD4+ T cells from PBMCs, collected before stem cell transplantation. These receptors all come from a human donor with POMP-related autoinflammation and immune dysregulation (PRAID).

This clone was observed a few times. The chain uses TRBV5-1 and TRBJ1-1; perhaps TRBD1 as D (5 bases). With 0 bases removed from V and 1 base from J, the gap between germline ends came to 13 bases. The CDR3 covers 16 residues. From germline, CDR1 is SGHRS and CDR2 YFSETQ. The CDR3, as DNA: TGCGCCAGCAGCTTGGGTTCACGGGGGAGGAACACTGAAGCTTTCTTT. Translating gives CASSLGSRGRNTEAFF.

The CDR3 protein is CASSLARGGQSYEQYF. The CDR3 coding sequence is TGCGCCAGCAGCTTGGCTCGCGGGGGGCAGTCCTACGAGCAGTACTTC. The chain uses TRBV5-1 and TRBJ2-7; 8 nucleotides agree with TRBD2. The germline V gene has CDR1 SGHRS and CDR2 YFSETQ. The length of the CDR3 is 16 residues. J gave up 1 base and V 0 bases, and 6 bases lay outside the gene matches. The full variable domain, rest sourced from reference TRBV5-1 and TRBJ2-7, is KAGVTQTPRYLIKTRGQQVTLSCSPISGHRSVSWYQQTPGQGLQFLFEYFSETQRNKGNFPGRFSGRQFSNSRSEMNVSTLELGDSALYLCASSLARGGQSYEQYFGPGTRLTVT.

To note about this clone: The junction shows a germline mismatch at one end, possibly a read error. This chain uses TRBV5-1 with TRBJ1-2; D might be TRBD1 (6 bases). The CDR3 loop spans 14 amino acids. Germline lookup yields CDR1 SGHRS and CDR2 YFSETQ. The CDR3 loop is CASSLGGQFYDYTF. CDR3 DNA sequence: TGCGCCAGCAGCTTGGGGGGGCAGTTCTATGACTACACCTTC.

This clone came up once. This chain uses TRBV27 with TRBJ2-5, with D maybe TRBD2 (6 bases). Per germline, CDR1 MNHEY and CDR2 SMNVEV (reference sequence). CDR3 length: 14 amino acids. The V and J ends lost 4 bases and 4 bases respectively, with 13 bases between them. The CDR3 protein is CASSSAGTTETQYF. DNA for the CDR3: TGTGCCAGCAGTTCAGCGGGCACTACAGAGACCCAGTACTTC.

The rearrangement joins TRBV12-5 to TRBJ2-7; possible D gene TRBD2, 6 bases. Per germline, CDR1 LGHNT and CDR2 FRNRAP. The V and J ends lost 5 bases and 3 bases respectively, with 17 bases between them. The CDR3 totals 15 residues. The CDR3 sequence is CASGPSSARVYEQYF. The DNA of the CDR3 is TGTGCTAGTGGTCCGTCTAGCGCGAGAGTCTACGAGCAGTACTTC. Based on the CDR3 plus reference TRBV12-5 and TRBJ2-7, the full variable domain is DARVTQTPRHKVTEMGQEVTMRCQPILGHNTVFWYRQTMMQGLELLAYFRNRAPLDDSGMPKDRFSAEMPDATLATLKIQPSEPRDSAVYFCASGPSSARVYEQYFGPGTRLTVT.

This clone occurred once. The chain has TRBV7-9 and TRBJ1-3, with 7 bases lining up with TRBD1. With V trimmed by 6 bases and J by 4 bases, 12 bases remained unmatched. Germline-derived CDR1 and CDR2 are SEHNR and FQNEAQ (reference sequence). This CDR3 comprises 16 residues. The CDR3 sequence: CASSPDRVLVGNTIYF. CDR3 coding DNA: TGTGCCAGCAGTCCCGACAGGGTTTTAGTCGGAAACACCATATATTTT.

A single count supports this clone. The chain is built from TRBV5-1 and TRBJ2-2; no clear D gene. In germline, CDR1 is SGHRS, CDR2 YFSETQ. This CDR3 is built from 16 residues. Trimming left V 1 base short and J 3 bases short, with 13 bases between. The CDR3: CASSLNIQAYTGELFF. Here the CDR3 DNA reads TGCGCCAGCAGCTTGAACATTCAAGCTTACACCGGGGAGCTGTTTTTT. Full variable domain (remainder filled in from reference TRBV5-1 and TRBJ2-2): KAGVTQTPRYLIKTRGQQVTLSCSPISGHRSVSWYQQTPGQGLQFLFEYFSETQRNKGNFPGRFSGRQFSNSRSEMNVSTLELGDSALYLCASSLNIQAYTGELFFGEGSRLTVL.

The CDR3 is CASSLDRRTDTQYF. For the CDR3, the DNA is TGTGCCAGCAGCTTGGACAGGCGCACAGATACGCAGTATTTT. This rearrangement joins TRBV5-5 to TRBJ2-3; weak D call: TRBD1 (5 bases). V was trimmed by 0 bases and J by 1 base, leaving 6 bases between them. Per the germline V gene, CDR1 is SGHKS and CDR2 is YYEKEE (reference sequence). The CDR3 covers 14 residues.

V and J are TRBV9 and TRBJ2-3; possibly TRBD1 or TRBD2 for D (5 bases each). Germline V gene data show CDR1 as SGDLS and CDR2 as YYNGEE. The CDR3 runs to 16 residues. V lost 4 bases and J lost 4, with 19 bases in between. Here the CDR3 reads CASSPPDGTSSDTQYF. The CDR3 nucleotides read TGTGCCAGCAGCCCCCCAGATGGGACGTCCTCAGATACGCAGTATTTT. Full variable domain (remainder filled in from reference TRBV9 and TRBJ2-3): DSGVTQTPKHLITATGQRVTLRCSPRSGDLSVYWYQQSLDQGLQFLIQYYNGEERAKGNILERFSAQQFPDLHSELNLSSLELGDSALYFCASSPPDGTSSDTQYFGPGTRLTVL.

Notes on this clone: An end of the junction differs from the germline gene, which may be a read error. The chain combines TRBV18 with TRBJ1-2; D call uncertain. The CDR3 covers 13 residues. Per the germline V gene, CDR1 is KGHSH and CDR2 is LQKENI. The CDR3 DNA is TGTGCCAGCTCACCGCCAAATATGGCTACACCTCTCTTC. The encoded protein is CASSPPNMATPLF.

This clone appeared once. V and J are TRBV2 and TRBJ1-2; D perhaps matches TRBD1 (5 bases). With 7 bases removed from V and 4 bases from J, the gap between germline ends came to 16 bases. The germline gives CDR1 SNHLY, CDR2 FYNNEI. The CDR3 has 14 amino acids. CDR3: CASTDQGHLYGYTF. Written as DNA, the CDR3 is TGTGCCAGCACTGACCAGGGCCACCTCTATGGCTACACCTTC.

This clone was detected a few times. The rearrangement links TRBV5-1 to TRBJ1-2; TRBD1 aligns across 8 bases. Germline V gene sequence: CDR1 SGHRS, CDR2 YFSETQ. V lost 4 bases and J lost 7; bases outside the gene matches: 6. The CDR3 has 13 residues. The chain's CDR3 is CASSPTGTGGYTF. The CDR3, as DNA: TGCGCCAGCAGCCCTACCGGGACAGGTGGCTACACCTTC.

V and J are TRBV7-2 and TRBJ2-3, with D tentatively TRBD2 (7 bases). The length of the CDR3 is 15 residues. V shed 1 base and J shed 2 bases, with 10 bases lying between them. Germline V lookup: CDR1 SGHTA, CDR2 FQGNSA. As DNA, the CDR3 is TGTGCCAGCAGCTTAGTTGGGGGGGCCACAGATACGCAGTATTTT. It translates to CASSLVGGATDTQYF.

The chain carries TRBV4-2 and TRBJ1-5; TRBD1 agrees at 8 bases. The CDR3 runs to 15 residues. Germline V gene sequence: CDR1 LGHNA, CDR2 YNFKEQ. J was trimmed by 6 bases and V by 1 base; bases with no gene match: 5. The CDR3 coding sequence is TGTGCCAGCAGCCAAGGGGCAGGGGGCCGTCAGCCCCAGCATTTT. Translating it yields CASSQGAGGRQPQHF.

The CDR3 DNA reads TGTGCCAGCAGCTTGGGTCTCCAGAACTATGGCTACACCTTC. Its translation is CASSLGLQNYGYTF. The rearrangement links TRBV5-5 to TRBJ1-2, with unresolved D. The CDR3 extends over 14 amino acids. Germline assignment: CDR1 SGHKS and CDR2 YYEKEE (reference sequence). Trimming left V 0 bases short and J 2 bases short, with 8 bases between.

The chain joins TRBV6-6 to TRBJ2-7, with D possibly being TRBD2 (5 bases). V was cut by 6 bases and J by 4 bases, with 10 bases left in between. Germline-derived CDR1 and CDR2 are MNHNY and SVGAGI (reference sequence). CDR3 length equals 12 residues. CDR3 sequence reads: CASSRPGYEQYF. Written as DNA, the CDR3 is TGTGCCAGCAGCCGACCGGGATACGAGCAGTACTTC.

The chain has TRBV28 and TRBJ1-3; 8 bases align to TRBD1. CDR1 and CDR2 from the germline V gene are MDHEN and SYDVKM. Trimming took 5 bases from V and 2 from J; bases not matched to a gene: 11. The CDR3 covers 17 residues. CDR3 region: CASSGSDRGVTGNTIYF. For the CDR3, the DNA is TGTGCCAGCAGTGGGTCAGACAGGGGTGTAACTGGAAACACCATATATTTT.

The V and J genes are TRBV2 and TRBJ1-1; D uncertain. Germline V gives CDR1 SNHLY, CDR2 FYNNEI. This CDR3 is built from 15 residues. V lost 2 bases and J 6 bases, leaving 16 bases between the germline ends. CDR3 sequence reads: CASSESHTNNAEAFF. The DNA for the CDR3 is TGTGCCAGCAGTGAAAGTCATACAAACAACGCTGAAGCTTTCTTT.

This clone came up a few times. The V gene is TRBV5-1, the J gene TRBJ2-7; 9 bases are a match to TRBD1. With V trimmed by 7 bases and J by 7 bases, 6 bases remained unmatched. The CDR3 has 12 amino acids. The germline V gene has CDR1 SGHRS and CDR2 YFSETQ. This CDR3 is CASGTGGREQYF. CDR3 coding DNA: TGCGCCAGCGGAACAGGGGGCAGGGAGCAGTACTTC.